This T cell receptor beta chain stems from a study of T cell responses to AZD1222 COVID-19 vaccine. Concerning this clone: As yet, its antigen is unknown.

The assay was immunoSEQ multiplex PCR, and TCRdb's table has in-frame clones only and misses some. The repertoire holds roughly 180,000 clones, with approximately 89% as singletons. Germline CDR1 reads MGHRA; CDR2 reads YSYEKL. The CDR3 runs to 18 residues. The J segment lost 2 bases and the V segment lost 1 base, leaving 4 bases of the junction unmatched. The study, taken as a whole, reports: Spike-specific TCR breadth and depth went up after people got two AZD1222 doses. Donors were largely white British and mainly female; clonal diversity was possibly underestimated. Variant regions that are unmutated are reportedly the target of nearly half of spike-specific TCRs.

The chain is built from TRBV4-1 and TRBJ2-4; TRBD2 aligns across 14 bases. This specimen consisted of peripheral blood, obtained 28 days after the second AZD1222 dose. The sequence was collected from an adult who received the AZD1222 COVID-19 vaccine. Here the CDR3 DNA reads TGCGCCAGCAGCCAAGGTGGGACTAGCGGGAGTTCCAAAAACATTCAGTACTTC. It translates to CASSQGGTSGSSKNIQYF.